The 5 T cell receptor beta chains in this list originate from one sample, sequenced in a study of T cells in Graves' hyperthyroidism and ophthalmopathy. The source material, RNA transcripts, was used to amplify TCR beta CDR3 regions. The TCR CDR3 was amplified in a first-round RT-PCR using the HTBI primer set. TCRdb redid the calling of the multiplex PCR reads with MiXCR, one entry per CDR3 protein. Among around 300,000 distinct CDR3 sequences, around 22% were seen once, and the ten largest hold roughly 60%. Sequenced: blood. These TCRs come from a man aged 25 to 40 with Graves' ophthalmopathy.

This clonotype occurred a few times. This sequence joins TRBV27 and TRBJ2-7, with D possibly being TRBD1 or TRBD2 (6 bases each). Germline lookup yields CDR1 MNHEY and CDR2 SMNVEV (reference sequence). CDR3 length equals 15 residues. V was cut by 1 base and J by 3 bases, with 13 bases left in between. The DNA for the CDR3 is TGTGCCAGCAGTTTATTCGGGGGCGGACTCTACGAGCAGTACTTC. Amino acid sequence: CASSLFGGGLYEQYF.

This clonotype was seen more than once but under ten times. The rearrangement uses TRBV5-5 and TRBJ2-7; D tentatively fits TRBD1 or TRBD2 (5 bases each). V lost 4 bases, J lost 0 bases, and 14 bases lay in between. Germline V lookup: CDR1 SGHKS, CDR2 YYEKEE (reference sequence). The CDR3 totals 15 residues. CDR3 loop: CASSPAWGSSYEQYF. The CDR3 DNA sequence: TGTGCCAGCAGCCCCGCCTGGGGGAGCTCCTACGAGCAGTACTTC.

This clonotype was observed a few times. The chain is built from TRBV29-1 and TRBJ2-4; TRBD2 matches at 11 bases. V shed 7 bases and J 11 bases; nucleotides not matched to a gene: 10. Germline V gives CDR1 SQVTM, CDR2 ANQGSEA. The CDR3 has 13 amino acids. CDR3 nucleotides: TGCAGCGCCCGAGGGACTAGCGGATCCCTTCAGTACTTC. As protein: CSARGTSGSLQYF.

The genes are TRBV4-1 and TRBJ1-5; TRBD1 matches at 9 bases. The J segment lost 0 bases and the V segment lost 3 bases, leaving 12 bases of the junction unmatched. CDR3 size: 19 residues. Germline values: CDR1 MGHRA, CDR2 YSYEKL. CDR3 sequence reads: CASSHLWGQGPYSNQPQHF. The CDR3 DNA follows: TGCGCCAGCAGCCATCTCTGGGGACAGGGACCCTATAGCAATCAGCCCCAGCATTTT.

The table lists this clonotype with many counts. This rearrangement joins TRBV7-2 to TRBJ2-3; no definite D call. This CDR3 spans 14 amino acids. V lost 2 bases to trimming and J lost 2 bases, with 8 bases between them. Germline V CDR1 and CDR2: SGHTA, FQGNSA. CDR3 nucleotides: TGTGCCAGCAGCTTACTTGGGTTCACAGATACGCAGTATTTT. It specifies CASSLLGFTDTQYF.